This T cell receptor beta chain is from a study of graft-versus-host responses after intestinal transplantation. General study points: The study associated peak circulating GvH clone levels with early post-transplant HvG declines.

The CDR3 runs to 15 residues. Germline assignment: CDR1 SGHAT and CDR2 FQNNGV. Trimming removed 1 base from V and 0 bases from J, with 8 bases in between. Measured with immunoSEQ multiplex PCR; TCRdb has only the in-frame clones, and not every one. The sample holds tens of thousands of clones; roughly 96% are singletons and the top ten take about 0.5%. As concerns this clone: Its antigen remains unknown.

This sample comprised unstimulated CD8+ T cells sorted from spleen or lymph node cells, obtained before transplant. The chain is built from TRBV11-2 and TRBJ2-3; maybe TRBD2 (6 bases). The receptor was derived from a human donor who was the organ donor for an intestinal transplant. CDR3 bases: TGTGCCAGCAGCTTAGCCGCGGGGAGCACAGATACGCAGTATTTT. Amino acid sequence: CASSLAAGSTDTQYF. The full variable domain, its missing parts supplied by reference TRBV11-2 and TRBJ2-3, is EAGVAQSPRYKIIEKRQSVAFWCNPISGHATLYWYQQILGQGPKLLIQFQNNGVVDDSQLPKDRFSAERLKGVDSTLKIQPAKLEDSAVYLCASSLAAGSTDTQYFGPGTRLTVL.